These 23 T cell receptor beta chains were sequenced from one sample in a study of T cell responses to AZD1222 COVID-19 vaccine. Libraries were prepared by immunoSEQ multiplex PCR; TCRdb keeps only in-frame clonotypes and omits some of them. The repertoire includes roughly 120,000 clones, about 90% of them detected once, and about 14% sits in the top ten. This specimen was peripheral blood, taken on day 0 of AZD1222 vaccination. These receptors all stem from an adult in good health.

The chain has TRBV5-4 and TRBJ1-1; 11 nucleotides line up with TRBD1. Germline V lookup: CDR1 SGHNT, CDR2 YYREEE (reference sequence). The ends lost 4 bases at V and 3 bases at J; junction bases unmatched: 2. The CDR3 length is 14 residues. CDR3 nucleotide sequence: TGTGCCAGCAGCCCGGGACAGGGGGACACTGAAGCTTTCTTT. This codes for CASSPGQGDTEAFF.

The CDR3 DNA follows: TGCGCCAGCAGCCACCAGTACCTTAGCAATCAGCCCCAGCATTTT. Translation gives CASSHQYLSNQPQHF. The chain links TRBV4-3 to TRBJ1-5; D gene unclear. Looked up from germline, CDR1 is LGHNA and CDR2 is YSLEER. V was shortened by 3 bases and J by 0 bases, with 9 bases between the two germline ends. This CDR3 is built from 15 residues.

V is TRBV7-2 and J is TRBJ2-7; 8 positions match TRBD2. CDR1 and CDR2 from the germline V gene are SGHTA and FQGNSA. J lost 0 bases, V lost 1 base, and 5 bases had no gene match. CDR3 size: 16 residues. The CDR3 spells CASSLDAGGLSYEQYF. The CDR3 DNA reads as TGTGCCAGCAGCTTAGATGCGGGGGGCCTCTCCTACGAGCAGTACTTC.

The CDR3 protein is CASSRQGGSPLHF. CDR3 nucleotides: TGTGCCAGCAGTAGGCAGGGAGGCTCACCCCTCCACTTT. The rearrangement joins TRBV6-5 to TRBJ1-6; D is perhaps TRBD1 (5 bases). Germline V gene data show CDR1 as MNHEY and CDR2 as SVGAGI. V shed 5 bases and J shed 10 bases, with 12 bases lying between them. The CDR3 is 13 residues long.

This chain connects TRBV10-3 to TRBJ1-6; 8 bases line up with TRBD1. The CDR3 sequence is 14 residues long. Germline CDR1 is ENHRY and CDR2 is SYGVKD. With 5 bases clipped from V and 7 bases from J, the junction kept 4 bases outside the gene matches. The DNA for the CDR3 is TGTGCCATCAGTCCACAGGGGGAAAATTCACCCCTCCACTTT. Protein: CAISPQGENSPLHF.

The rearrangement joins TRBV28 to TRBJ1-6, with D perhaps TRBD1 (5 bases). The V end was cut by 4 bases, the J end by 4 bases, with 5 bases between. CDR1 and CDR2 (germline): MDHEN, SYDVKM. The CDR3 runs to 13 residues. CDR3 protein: CASSSGYNSPLHF. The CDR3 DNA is TGTGCCAGCAGTTCAGGGTATAATTCACCCCTCCACTTT.

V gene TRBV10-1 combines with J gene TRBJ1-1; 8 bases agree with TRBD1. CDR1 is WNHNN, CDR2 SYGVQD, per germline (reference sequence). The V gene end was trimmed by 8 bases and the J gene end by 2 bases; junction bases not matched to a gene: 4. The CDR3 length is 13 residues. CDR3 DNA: TGCGCCAGCTTGGACAGGGAAAACACTGAAGCTTTCTTT. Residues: CASLDRENTEAFF.

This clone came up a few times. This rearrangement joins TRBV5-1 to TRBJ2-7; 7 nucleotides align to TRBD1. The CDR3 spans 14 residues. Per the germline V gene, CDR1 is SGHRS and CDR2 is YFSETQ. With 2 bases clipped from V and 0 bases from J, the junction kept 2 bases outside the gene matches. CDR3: CASSFAGGSYEQYF. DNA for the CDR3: TGCGCCAGCAGCTTCGCAGGGGGCTCCTACGAGCAGTACTTC.

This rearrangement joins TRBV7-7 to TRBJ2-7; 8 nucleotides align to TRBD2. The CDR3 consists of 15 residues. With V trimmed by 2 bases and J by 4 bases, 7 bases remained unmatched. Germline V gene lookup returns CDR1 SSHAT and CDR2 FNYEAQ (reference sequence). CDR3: CASSLRGSGEYEQYF. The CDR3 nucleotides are TGTGCCAGCAGCTTACGGGGTAGCGGGGAGTACGAGCAGTACTTC.

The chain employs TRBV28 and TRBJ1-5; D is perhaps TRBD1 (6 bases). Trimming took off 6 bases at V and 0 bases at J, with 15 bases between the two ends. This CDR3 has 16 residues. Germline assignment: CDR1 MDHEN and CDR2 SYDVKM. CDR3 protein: CASRTGGAHSNQPQHF. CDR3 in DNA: TGTGCCAGCAGGACGGGGGGGGCACATAGCAATCAGCCCCAGCATTTT.

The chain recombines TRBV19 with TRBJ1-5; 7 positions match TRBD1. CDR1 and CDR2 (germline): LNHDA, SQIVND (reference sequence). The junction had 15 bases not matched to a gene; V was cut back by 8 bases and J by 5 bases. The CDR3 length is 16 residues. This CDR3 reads CASEKYPRDSYQPQHF. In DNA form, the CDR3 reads TGTGCCAGTGAGAAATACCCCCGGGACAGCTATCAGCCCCAGCATTTT.

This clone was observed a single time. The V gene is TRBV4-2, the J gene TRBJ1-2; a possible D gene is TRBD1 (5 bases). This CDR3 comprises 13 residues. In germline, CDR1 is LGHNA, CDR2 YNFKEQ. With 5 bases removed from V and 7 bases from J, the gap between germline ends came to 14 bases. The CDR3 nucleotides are TGTGCCAGCAGCACCGGGGACCAAGCTGGCTACACCTTC. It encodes CASSTGDQAGYTF.

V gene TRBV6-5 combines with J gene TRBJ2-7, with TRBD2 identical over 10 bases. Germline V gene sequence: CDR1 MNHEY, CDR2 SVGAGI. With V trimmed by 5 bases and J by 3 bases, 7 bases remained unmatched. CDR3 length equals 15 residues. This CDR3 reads CASSPTSGIYYEQYF. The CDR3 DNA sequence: TGTGCCAGCAGTCCCACTAGCGGGATTTACTACGAGCAGTACTTC.

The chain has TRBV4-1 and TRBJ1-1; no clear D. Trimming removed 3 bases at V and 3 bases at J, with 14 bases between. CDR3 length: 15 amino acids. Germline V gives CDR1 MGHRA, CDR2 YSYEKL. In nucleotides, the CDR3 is TGCGCCAGCAGCCACAGGCCGGTAATATACACTGAAGCTTTCTTT. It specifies CASSHRPVIYTEAFF.

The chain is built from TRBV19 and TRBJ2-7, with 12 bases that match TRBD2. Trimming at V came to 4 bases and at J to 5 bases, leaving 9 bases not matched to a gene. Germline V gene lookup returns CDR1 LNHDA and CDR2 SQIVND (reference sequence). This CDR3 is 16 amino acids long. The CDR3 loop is CASSTQTSGRNHEQYF. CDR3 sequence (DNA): TGTGCCAGTAGTACCCAAACTAGCGGGAGGAACCACGAGCAGTACTTC.

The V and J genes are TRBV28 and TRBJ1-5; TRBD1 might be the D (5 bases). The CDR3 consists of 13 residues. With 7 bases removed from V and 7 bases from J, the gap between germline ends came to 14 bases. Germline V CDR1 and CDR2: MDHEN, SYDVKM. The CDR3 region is CASTPPGRQPQHF. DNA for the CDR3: TGTGCCAGCACCCCCCCAGGGAGACAGCCCCAGCATTTT.

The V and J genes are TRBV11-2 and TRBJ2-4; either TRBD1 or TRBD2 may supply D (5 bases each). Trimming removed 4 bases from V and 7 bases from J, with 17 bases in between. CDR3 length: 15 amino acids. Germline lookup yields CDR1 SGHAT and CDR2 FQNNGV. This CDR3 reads CASSSNQGWGNIQYF. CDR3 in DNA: TGTGCCAGCAGCTCAAACCAGGGTTGGGGGAACATTCAGTACTTC.

The CDR3 is CAISETAQREDNPDTQYF. The DNA of the CDR3 is TGTGCCATCAGTGAGACGGCCCAGCGGGAGGACAACCCAGATACGCAGTATTTT. V and J are TRBV10-3 and TRBJ2-3; TRBD2 agrees at 9 bases. Germline CDR1 ENHRY, CDR2 SYGVKD. The CDR3 has 18 amino acids. J lost 4 bases, V lost 2 bases, and 13 bases had no gene match.

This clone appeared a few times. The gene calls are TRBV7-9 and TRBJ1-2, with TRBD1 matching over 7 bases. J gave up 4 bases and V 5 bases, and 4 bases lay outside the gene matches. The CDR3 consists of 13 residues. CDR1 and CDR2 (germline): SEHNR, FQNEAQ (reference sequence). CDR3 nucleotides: TGTGCCAGCAGCCATACAGGGGTCTATGGCTACACCTTC. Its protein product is CASSHTGVYGYTF.

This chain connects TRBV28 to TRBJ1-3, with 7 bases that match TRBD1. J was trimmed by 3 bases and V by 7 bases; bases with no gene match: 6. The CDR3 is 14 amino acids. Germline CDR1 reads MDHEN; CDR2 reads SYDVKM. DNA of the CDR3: TGTGCCAGCAAAACAGGGGTACGTGGAAACACCATATATTTT. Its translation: CASKTGVRGNTIYF.

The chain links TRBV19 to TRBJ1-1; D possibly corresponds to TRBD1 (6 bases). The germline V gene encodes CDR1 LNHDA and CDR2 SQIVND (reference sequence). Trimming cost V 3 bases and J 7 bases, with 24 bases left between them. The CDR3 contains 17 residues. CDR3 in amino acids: CASSIHLDGGARGEAFF. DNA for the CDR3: TGTGCCAGTAGTATTCACCTTGATGGGGGGGCGCGGGGTGAAGCTTTCTTT.

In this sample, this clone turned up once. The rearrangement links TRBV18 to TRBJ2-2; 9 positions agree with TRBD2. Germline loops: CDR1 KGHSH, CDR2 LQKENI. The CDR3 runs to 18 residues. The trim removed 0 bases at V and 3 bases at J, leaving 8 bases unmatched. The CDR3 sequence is CASSPPMGAGGHTGELFF. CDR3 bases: TGTGCCAGCTCACCACCGATGGGAGCGGGAGGTCACACCGGGGAGCTGTTTTTT. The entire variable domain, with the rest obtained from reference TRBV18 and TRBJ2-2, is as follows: NAGVMQNPRHLVRRRGQEARLRCSPMKGHSHVYWYRQLPEEGLKFMVYLQKENIIDESGMPKERFSAEFPKEGPSILRIQQVVRGDSAAYFCASSPPMGAGGHTGELFFGEGSRLTVL.

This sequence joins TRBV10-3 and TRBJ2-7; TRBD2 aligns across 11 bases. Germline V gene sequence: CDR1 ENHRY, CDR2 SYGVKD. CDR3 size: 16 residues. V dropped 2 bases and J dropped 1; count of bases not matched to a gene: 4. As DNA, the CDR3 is TGTGCCATCAGTGAGACTAGCGGGAGAAGGTCCTACGAGCAGTACTTC. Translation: CAISETSGRRSYEQYF.